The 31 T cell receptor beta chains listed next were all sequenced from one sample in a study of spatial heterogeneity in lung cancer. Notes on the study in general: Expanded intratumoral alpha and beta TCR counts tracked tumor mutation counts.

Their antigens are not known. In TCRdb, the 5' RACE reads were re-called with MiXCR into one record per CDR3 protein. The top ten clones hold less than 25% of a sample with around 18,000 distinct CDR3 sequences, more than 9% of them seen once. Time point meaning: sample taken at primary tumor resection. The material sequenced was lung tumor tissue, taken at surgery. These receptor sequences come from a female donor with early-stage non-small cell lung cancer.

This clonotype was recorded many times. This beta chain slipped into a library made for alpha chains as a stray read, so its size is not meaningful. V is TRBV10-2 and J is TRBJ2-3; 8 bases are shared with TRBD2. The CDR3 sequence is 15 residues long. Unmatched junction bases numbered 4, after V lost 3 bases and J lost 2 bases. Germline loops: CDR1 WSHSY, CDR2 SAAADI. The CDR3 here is CASSEIAGITDTQYF. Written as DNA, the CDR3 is TGCGCCAGCAGTGAAATAGCGGGGATCACAGATACGCAGTATTTT.

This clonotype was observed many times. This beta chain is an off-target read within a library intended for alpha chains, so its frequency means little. The CDR3 here is CASSPDQREQFF. CDR3 sequence (DNA): TGCGCCAGCAGCCCGGATCAGCGTGAGCAGTTCTTC. This sequence joins TRBV5-1 and TRBJ2-1; D gene ambiguous. This CDR3 is built from 12 residues. V lost 4 bases and J 9 bases, leaving 11 bases between the germline ends. Germline V lookup: CDR1 SGHRS, CDR2 YFSETQ.

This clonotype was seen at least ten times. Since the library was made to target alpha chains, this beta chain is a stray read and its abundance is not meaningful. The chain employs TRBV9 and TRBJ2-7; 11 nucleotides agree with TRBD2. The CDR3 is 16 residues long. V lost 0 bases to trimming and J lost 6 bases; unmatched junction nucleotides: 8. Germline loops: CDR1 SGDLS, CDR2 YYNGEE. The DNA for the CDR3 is TGTGCCAGCAGCGTAGGTAGCGGGGGGGCCTCTTCCGAGCAGTACTTC. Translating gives CASSVGSGGASSEQYF.

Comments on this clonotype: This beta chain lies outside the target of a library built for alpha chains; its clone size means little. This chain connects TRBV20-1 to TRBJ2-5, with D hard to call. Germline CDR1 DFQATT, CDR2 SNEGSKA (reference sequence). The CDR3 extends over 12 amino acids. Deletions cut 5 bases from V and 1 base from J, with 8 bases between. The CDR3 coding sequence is TGCAGTGCTTCGGACCTCCAAGAGACCCAGTACTTC. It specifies CSASDLQETQYF.

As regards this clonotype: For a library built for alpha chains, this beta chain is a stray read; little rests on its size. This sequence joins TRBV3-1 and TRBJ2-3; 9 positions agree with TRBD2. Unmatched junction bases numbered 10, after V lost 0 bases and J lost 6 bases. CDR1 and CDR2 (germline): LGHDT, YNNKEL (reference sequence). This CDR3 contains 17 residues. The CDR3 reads CASSQDVSGGLWDTQYF. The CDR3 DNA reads TGTGCCAGCAGCCAAGATGTTAGCGGGGGTCTCTGGGATACGCAGTATTTT.

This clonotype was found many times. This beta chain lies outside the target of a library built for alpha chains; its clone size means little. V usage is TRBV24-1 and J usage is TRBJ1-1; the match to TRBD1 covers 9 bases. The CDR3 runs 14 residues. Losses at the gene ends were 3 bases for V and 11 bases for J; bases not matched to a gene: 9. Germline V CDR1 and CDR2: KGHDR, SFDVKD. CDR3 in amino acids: CATSDAGDRAGAFF. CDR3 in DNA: TGTGCCACCAGTGATGCAGGGGACAGGGCGGGTGCTTTCTTT.

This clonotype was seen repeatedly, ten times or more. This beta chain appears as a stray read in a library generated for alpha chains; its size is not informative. CDR3 sequence reads: CASSSSGVSTDTQYF. Written as DNA, the CDR3 is TGTGCCAGCAGCTCGTCCGGGGTAAGCACAGATACGCAGTATTTT. The chain is built from TRBV5-5 and TRBJ2-3; D possibly corresponds to TRBD2 (5 bases). The V gene's germline CDR1 is SGHKS and CDR2 YYEKEE (reference sequence). This CDR3 contains 15 residues. V was clipped by 3 bases and J by 0 bases, with 11 bases between them.

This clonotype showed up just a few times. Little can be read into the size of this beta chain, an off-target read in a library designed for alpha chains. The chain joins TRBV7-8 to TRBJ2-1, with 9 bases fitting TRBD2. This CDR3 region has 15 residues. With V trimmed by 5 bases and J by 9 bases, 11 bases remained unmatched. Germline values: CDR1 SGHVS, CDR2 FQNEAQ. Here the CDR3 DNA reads TGTGCCAGCAGCCAGGGGGGGACTAGCCCCCCTGAGCAGTTCTTC. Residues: CASSQGGTSPPEQFF.

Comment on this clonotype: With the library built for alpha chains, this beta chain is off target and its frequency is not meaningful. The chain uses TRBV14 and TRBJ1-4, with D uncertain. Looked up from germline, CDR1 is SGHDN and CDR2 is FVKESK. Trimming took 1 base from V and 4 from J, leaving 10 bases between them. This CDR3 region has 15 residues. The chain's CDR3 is CASSQVTGYNEKLFF. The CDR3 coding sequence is TGTGCCAGCAGCCAAGTTACGGGATATAATGAAAAACTGTTTTTT.

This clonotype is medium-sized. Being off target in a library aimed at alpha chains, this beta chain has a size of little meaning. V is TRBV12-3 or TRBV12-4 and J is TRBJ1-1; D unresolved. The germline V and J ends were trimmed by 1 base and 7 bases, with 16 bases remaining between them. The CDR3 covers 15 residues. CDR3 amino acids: CASSLGLQKVDEAFF. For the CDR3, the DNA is TGTGCCAGCAGTTTAGGCTTACAGAAAGTGGATGAAGCTTTCTTT.

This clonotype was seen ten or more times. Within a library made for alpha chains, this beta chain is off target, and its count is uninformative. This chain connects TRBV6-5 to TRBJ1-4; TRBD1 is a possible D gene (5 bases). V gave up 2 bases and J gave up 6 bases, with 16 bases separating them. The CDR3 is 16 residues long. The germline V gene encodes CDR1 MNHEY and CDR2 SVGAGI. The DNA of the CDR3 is TGTGCCAGCAGTTACAGTTGGGCAGGGCGAGATGAAAAACTGTTTTTT. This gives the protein CASSYSWAGRDEKLFF.

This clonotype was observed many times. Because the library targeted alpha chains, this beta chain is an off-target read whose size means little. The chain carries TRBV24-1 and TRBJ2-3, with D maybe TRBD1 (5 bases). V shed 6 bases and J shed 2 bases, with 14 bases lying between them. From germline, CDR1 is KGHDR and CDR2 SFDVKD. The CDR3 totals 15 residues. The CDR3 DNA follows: TGTGCCACCAGTCCTCAGGGAATTGCCACAGATACGCAGTATTTT. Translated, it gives CATSPQGIATDTQYF.

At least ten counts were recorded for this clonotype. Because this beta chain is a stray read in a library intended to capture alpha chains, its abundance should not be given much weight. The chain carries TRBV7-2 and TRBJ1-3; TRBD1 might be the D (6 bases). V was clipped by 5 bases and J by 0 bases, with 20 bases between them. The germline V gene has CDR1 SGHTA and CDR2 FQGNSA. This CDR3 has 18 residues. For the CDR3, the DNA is TGTGCCAGCAGCCCATACAGGGTCGGGGGATTCTCTGGAAACACCATATATTTT. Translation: CASSPYRVGGFSGNTIYF.

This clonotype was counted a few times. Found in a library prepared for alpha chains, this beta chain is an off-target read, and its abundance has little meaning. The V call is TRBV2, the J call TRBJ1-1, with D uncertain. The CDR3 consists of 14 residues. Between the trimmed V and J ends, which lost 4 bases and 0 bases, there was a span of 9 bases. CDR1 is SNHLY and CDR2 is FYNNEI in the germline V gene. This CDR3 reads CASSAGSLNTEAFF. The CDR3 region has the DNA TGTGCCAGCAGTGCCGGCAGCCTGAACACTGAAGCTTTCTTT.

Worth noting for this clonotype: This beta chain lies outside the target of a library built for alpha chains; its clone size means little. This CDR3 reads CASSPGGAGTHEQFF. DNA of the CDR3: TGTGCCAGCAGTCCCGGGGGAGCGGGGACGCATGAGCAGTTCTTC. The V gene is TRBV6-2 or TRBV6-3, the J gene TRBJ2-1; 7 bases line up with TRBD2. This CDR3 spans 15 amino acids. Germline CDR1 reads MNHEY; CDR2 reads SVGEGT. The J segment lost 8 bases and the V segment lost 5 bases, leaving 12 bases of the junction unmatched.

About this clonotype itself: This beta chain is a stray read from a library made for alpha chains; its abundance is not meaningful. The CDR3, as DNA: TGCGCCAGCAGCTGGGGGGAGACATATCTAGAGACCCAGTACTTC. This codes for CASSWGETYLETQYF. This chain connects TRBV5-1 to TRBJ2-5, with a tentative D call TRBD2 (6 bases). The CDR3 covers 15 residues. Germline V gene sequence: CDR1 SGHRS, CDR2 YFSETQ. V was clipped by 3 bases and J by 4 bases, with 16 bases between them. Complete variable domain (other parts from reference TRBV5-1 and TRBJ2-5): KAGVTQTPRYLIKTRGQQVTLSCSPISGHRSVSWYQQTPGQGLQFLFEYFSETQRNKGNFPGRFSGRQFSNSRSEMNVSTLELGDSALYLCASSWGETYLETQYFGPGTRLLVL.

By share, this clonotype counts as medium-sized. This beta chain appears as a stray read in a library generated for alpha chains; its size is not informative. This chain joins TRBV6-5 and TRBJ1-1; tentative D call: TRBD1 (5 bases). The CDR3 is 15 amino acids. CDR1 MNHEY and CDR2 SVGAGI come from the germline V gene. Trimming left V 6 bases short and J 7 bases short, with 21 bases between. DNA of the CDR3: TGTGCCAGCAGGAACACTTCACCTGGACACTTTGAAGCTTTCTTT. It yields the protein CASRNTSPGHFEAFF.

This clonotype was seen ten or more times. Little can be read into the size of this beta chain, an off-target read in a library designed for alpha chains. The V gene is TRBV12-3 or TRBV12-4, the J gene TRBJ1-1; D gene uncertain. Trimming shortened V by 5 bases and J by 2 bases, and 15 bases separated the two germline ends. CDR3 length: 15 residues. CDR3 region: CASSRPPTPNTEAFF. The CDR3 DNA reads TGTGCCAGCAGTCGCCCCCCTACACCCAACACTGAAGCTTTCTTT.

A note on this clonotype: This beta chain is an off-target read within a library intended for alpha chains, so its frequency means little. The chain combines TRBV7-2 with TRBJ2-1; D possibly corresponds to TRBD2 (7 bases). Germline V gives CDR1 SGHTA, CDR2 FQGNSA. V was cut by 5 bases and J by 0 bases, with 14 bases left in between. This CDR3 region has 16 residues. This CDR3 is CASSGRGVRSYNEQFF. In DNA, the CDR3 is TGTGCCAGCAGCGGGAGGGGGGTTCGCTCCTACAATGAGCAGTTCTTC.

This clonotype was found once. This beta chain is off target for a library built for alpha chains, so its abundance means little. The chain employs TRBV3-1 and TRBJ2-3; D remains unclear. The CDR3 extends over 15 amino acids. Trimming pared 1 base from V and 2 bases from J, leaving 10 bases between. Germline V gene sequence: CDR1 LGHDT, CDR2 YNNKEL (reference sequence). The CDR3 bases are TGTGCCAGCAGCCAAGGGTTCAGCTCCACAGATACGCAGTATTTT. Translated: CASSQGFSSTDTQYF.

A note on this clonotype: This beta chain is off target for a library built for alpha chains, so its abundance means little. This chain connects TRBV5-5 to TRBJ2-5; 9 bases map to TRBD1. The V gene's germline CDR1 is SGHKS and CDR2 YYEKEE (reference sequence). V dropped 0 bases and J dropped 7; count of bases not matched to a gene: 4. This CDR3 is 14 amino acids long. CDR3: CASSLGGQGMTQYF. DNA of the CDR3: TGTGCCAGCAGCTTGGGCGGACAGGGGATGACCCAGTACTTC.

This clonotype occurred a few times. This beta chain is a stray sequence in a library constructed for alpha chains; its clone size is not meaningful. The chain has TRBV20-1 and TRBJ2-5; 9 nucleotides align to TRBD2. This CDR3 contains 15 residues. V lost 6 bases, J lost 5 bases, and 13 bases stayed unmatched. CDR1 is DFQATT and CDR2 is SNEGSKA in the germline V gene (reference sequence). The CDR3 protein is CSALTTSGFGETQYF. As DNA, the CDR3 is TGCAGTGCCTTAACGACTAGCGGCTTTGGGGAGACCCAGTACTTC.

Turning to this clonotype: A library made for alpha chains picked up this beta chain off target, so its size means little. The CDR3 nucleotides are TGTGCCAGCAGCTTGGCAGGGGCCCAAGAGACCCAGTACTTC. This sequence encodes CASSLAGAQETQYF. This rearrangement joins TRBV5-4 to TRBJ2-5; TRBD1 might be the D (6 bases). V was pared by 0 bases and J by 1 base, with 7 bases between. This CDR3 is built from 14 residues. Germline V gene sequence: CDR1 SGHNT, CDR2 YYREEE (reference sequence).

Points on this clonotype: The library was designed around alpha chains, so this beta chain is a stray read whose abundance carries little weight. The CDR3 loop is CASSSGPQGAGTEAFF. In DNA form, the CDR3 reads TGCGCCAGCAGCTCGGGACCACAGGGGGCCGGCACTGAAGCTTTCTTT. This sequence joins TRBV5-1 and TRBJ1-1, with TRBD1 matching 9 bases. CDR1 and CDR2 (germline): SGHRS, YFSETQ. The CDR3 is 16 residues long. Germline trimming cut 3 bases from V and 4 bases from J; bases unmatched to any gene: 10. The whole variable domain, remainder taken from reference TRBV5-1 and TRBJ1-1, is KAGVTQTPRYLIKTRGQQVTLSCSPISGHRSVSWYQQTPGQGLQFLFEYFSETQRNKGNFPGRFSGRQFSNSRSEMNVSTLELGDSALYLCASSSGPQGAGTEAFFGQGTRLTVV.

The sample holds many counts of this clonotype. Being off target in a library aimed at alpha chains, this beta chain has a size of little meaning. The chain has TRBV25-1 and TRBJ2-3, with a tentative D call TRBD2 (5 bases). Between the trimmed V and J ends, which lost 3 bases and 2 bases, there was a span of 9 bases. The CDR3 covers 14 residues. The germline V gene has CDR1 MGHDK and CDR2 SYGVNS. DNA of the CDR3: TGTGCCAGCAGTGATCCGGGAACCACAGATACGCAGTATTTT. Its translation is CASSDPGTTDTQYF.

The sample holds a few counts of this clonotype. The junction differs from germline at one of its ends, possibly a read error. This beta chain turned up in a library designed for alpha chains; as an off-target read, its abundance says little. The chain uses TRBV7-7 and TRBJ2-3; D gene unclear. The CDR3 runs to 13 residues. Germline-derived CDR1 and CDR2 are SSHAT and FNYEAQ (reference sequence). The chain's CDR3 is CASSPRVGDTQYF. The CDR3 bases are TGTGCTAGCAGCCCCCGGGTTGGAGATACGCAGTATTTT.

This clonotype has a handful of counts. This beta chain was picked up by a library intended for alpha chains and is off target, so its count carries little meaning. As DNA, the CDR3 is TGCAGTGCTAGTGAAACTAGCGGGGGGTACAATGAGCAGTTCTTC. It codes for CSASETSGGYNEQFF. The chain is built from TRBV20-1 and TRBJ2-1; 12 bases align to TRBD2. The V gene's germline CDR1 is DFQATT and CDR2 SNEGSKA (reference sequence). The CDR3 is 15 amino acids. Germline trimming cut 3 bases from V and 4 bases from J; bases unmatched to any gene: 4.

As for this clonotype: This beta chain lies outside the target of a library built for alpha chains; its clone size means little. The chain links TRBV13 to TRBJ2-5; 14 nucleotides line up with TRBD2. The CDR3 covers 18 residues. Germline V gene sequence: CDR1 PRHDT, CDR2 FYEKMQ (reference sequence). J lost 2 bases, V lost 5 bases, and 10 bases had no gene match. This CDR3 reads CASSRGTSGGPVQETQYF. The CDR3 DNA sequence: TGTGCCAGCAGCCGCGGGACTAGCGGGGGACCGGTTCAAGAGACCCAGTACTTC.

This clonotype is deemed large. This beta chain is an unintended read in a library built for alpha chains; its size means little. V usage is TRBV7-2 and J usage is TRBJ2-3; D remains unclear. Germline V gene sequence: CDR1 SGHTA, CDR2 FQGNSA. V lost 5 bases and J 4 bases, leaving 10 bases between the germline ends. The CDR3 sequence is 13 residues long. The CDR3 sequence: CASSRNRADTQYF. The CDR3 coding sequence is TGTGCCAGCAGCCGAAATAGGGCAGATACGCAGTATTTT.

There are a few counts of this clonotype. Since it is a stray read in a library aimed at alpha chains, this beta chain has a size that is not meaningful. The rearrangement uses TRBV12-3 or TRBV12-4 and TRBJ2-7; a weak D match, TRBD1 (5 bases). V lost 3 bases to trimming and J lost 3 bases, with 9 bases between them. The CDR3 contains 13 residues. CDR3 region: CASSLGRDYEQYF. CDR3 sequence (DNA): TGTGCCAGCAGTTTGGGCAGGGACTACGAGCAGTACTTC.

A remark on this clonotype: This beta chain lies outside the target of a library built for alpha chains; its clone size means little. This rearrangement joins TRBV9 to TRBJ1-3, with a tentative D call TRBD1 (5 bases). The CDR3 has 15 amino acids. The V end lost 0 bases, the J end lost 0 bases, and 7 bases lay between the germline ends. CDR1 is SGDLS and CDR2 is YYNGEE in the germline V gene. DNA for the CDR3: TGTGCCAGCAGCGTAGAGGGGTACTCTGGAAACACCATATATTTT. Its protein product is CASSVEGYSGNTIYF.